This passage covers 25 T cell receptor beta chains from one sample sequenced in a study of siplizumab effects on memory and regulatory T cells. Profiled with immunoSEQ multiplex PCR; TCRdb holds only in-frame clones, not every one. The repertoire holds about 97,000 clones, with more than 85% as singletons. Source material: CD4+ T cells sorted from blood. The receptor set was obtained from a human donor in good health.

CDR3 sequence: CSATQGDRGGYTF. The CDR3 nucleotides are TGCAGCGCTACCCAAGGGGACAGGGGTGGCTACACCTTC. The V call is TRBV29-1, the J call TRBJ1-2; 10 bases match TRBD1. V shed 7 bases and J 7 bases; nucleotides not matched to a gene: 9. The germline V gene has CDR1 SQVTM and CDR2 ANQGSEA. There are 13 residues in the CDR3.

The chain has TRBV6-6 and TRBJ1-1; D possibly corresponds to TRBD1 (5 bases). Per germline, CDR1 MNHNY and CDR2 SVGAGI (reference sequence). CDR3 length: 15 residues. V shed 6 bases and J shed 2 bases, with 16 bases lying between them. In DNA form, the CDR3 reads TGTGCCAGCAGGGATCAGGGAATGCTAAACACTGAAGCTTTCTTT. Translation: CASRDQGMLNTEAFF.

V is TRBV9 and J is TRBJ2-4, with TRBD2 matching over 12 bases. Germline lookup yields CDR1 SGDLS and CDR2 YYNGEE. V lost 0 bases and J lost 1; bases outside the gene matches: 8. The CDR3 consists of 19 residues. CDR3 protein: CASSVDPLAGGGAKNIQYF. Written as DNA, the CDR3 is TGTGCCAGCAGCGTAGATCCACTAGCGGGAGGTGGGGCCAAAAACATTCAGTACTTC.

This chain uses TRBV7-9 with TRBJ2-1, with D possibly being TRBD2 (5 bases). V was clipped by 6 bases and J by 8 bases, with 8 bases between them. The CDR3 length is 11 residues. The V gene's germline CDR1 is SEHNR and CDR2 FQNEAQ (reference sequence). CDR3 in amino acids: CASRAGDEQFF. CDR3 nucleotides: TGTGCCAGCAGGGCGGGTGATGAGCAGTTCTTC.

The chain employs TRBV28 and TRBJ1-1, with a weak D call TRBD1 (5 bases). Germline loops: CDR1 MDHEN, CDR2 SYDVKM. The CDR3 is 14 residues long. Trimming removed 5 bases from V and 6 bases from J, with 16 bases in between. Written as DNA, the CDR3 is TGTGCCAGCAGTCCTCGGTTGAGGGGAGCTGAAGCTTTCTTT. This translates into CASSPRLRGAEAFF.

The V gene is TRBV6-5, the J gene TRBJ1-1, with D possibly TRBD1 on 5 matching bases. Germline CDR1 is MNHEY and CDR2 is SVGAGI. This CDR3 is 14 amino acids long. The ends were cut back, 2 bases at V and 6 bases at J, with 13 bases in the middle. In nucleotides, the CDR3 is TGTGCCAGCAGTTACCGGACACCTAATTCTGAAGCTTTCTTT. Amino acids: CASSYRTPNSEAFF.

This sequence joins TRBV5-4 and TRBJ1-3; the D is unclear. The CDR3 runs 15 residues. V dropped 4 bases and J dropped 0 bases, with 11 bases sitting between them. Germline V gives CDR1 SGHNT, CDR2 YYREEE (reference sequence). CDR3 sequence: CASSPGRFSGNTIYF. CDR3 nucleotides: TGTGCCAGCAGCCCGGGAAGGTTCTCTGGAAACACCATATATTTT.

CDR3 sequence reads: CASSNQWGSDTQYF. The CDR3 DNA reads as TGTGCCAGCAGTAACCAGTGGGGGTCAGATACGCAGTATTTT. J is TRBJ2-3 and V is TRBV27; D is possibly TRBD1 or TRBD2 (5 bases each). Germline V gene data show CDR1 as MNHEY and CDR2 as SMNVEV (reference sequence). The CDR3 contains 14 residues. V lost 5 bases, J lost 4 bases, and 13 bases lay in between.

The CDR3 sequence is CASSAGQGGHEQFF. Written as DNA, the CDR3 is TGCGCCAGCAGTGCGGGACAGGGAGGGCATGAGCAGTTCTTC. J is TRBJ2-1 and V is TRBV10-2, with TRBD1 matching over 9 bases. The V gene's germline CDR1 is WSHSY and CDR2 SAAADI. The CDR3 is 14 amino acids. Trimming took 4 bases from V and 8 from J; bases not matched to a gene: 6.

This chain uses TRBV5-1 with TRBJ1-1; D is undetermined. This CDR3 spans 14 amino acids. Germline V gene data show CDR1 as SGHRS and CDR2 as YFSETQ. V gave up 5 bases and J gave up 2 bases, with 13 bases separating them. CDR3 DNA: TGCGCCAGCAGTCGAGAAGGGTTAAACACTGAAGCTTTCTTT. As protein: CASSREGLNTEAFF.

This chain uses TRBV28 with TRBJ2-7; 12 nucleotides agree with TRBD2. CDR3 length: 15 amino acids. Trimming removed 6 bases from V and 4 bases from J; junction bases left unmatched: 7. The germline V gene has CDR1 MDHEN and CDR2 SYDVKM. CDR3: CASSQGLAGTYEQYF. DNA of the CDR3: TGTGCCAGCAGCCAAGGACTAGCGGGGACTTACGAGCAGTACTTC.

In DNA, the CDR3 is TGTGCCAGCAGAATCGACAGACTGAACACTGAAGCTTTCTTT. It codes for CASRIDRLNTEAFF. This chain joins TRBV27 and TRBJ1-1; tentatively, D is TRBD1 (5 bases). Germline V gives CDR1 MNHEY, CDR2 SMNVEV (reference sequence). Trimming cost V 6 bases and J 0 bases, with 11 bases left between them. This CDR3 comprises 14 residues.

The V call is TRBV18, the J call TRBJ2-7, with TRBD2 matching 10 bases. Germline trimming cut 6 bases from V and 4 bases from J; bases unmatched to any gene: 6. Germline CDR1 reads KGHSH; CDR2 reads LQKENI. The CDR3 has 14 residues. CDR3 protein: CASSIGTSEYEQYF. The CDR3, as DNA: TGTGCCAGCTCCATCGGGACTAGCGAATACGAGCAGTACTTC.

The J gene is TRBJ2-2, the V gene TRBV2; the D is unclear. Germline V gene data show CDR1 as SNHLY and CDR2 as FYNNEI. Trimming took off 1 base at V and 7 bases at J, with 7 bases between the two ends. The CDR3 has 13 residues. The CDR3 coding sequence is TGTGCCAGCAGTGAAGAGGGTATCGGGGAGCTGTTTTTT. Its protein product is CASSEEGIGELFF.

The V call is TRBV28, the J call TRBJ1-2; 9 bases line up with TRBD1. Germline CDR1 MDHEN, CDR2 SYDVKM. The CDR3 length is 19 residues. Trimming removed 4 bases from V and 8 bases from J; junction bases left unmatched: 23. Here the CDR3 reads CASSSLKQGAVKIRRGYTF. The CDR3 bases are TGTGCCAGCAGTTCCCTAAAACAGGGGGCTGTTAAAATTAGGAGGGGCTACACCTTC.

The V and J genes are TRBV5-1 and TRBJ1-6; D not certain. Per germline, CDR1 SGHRS and CDR2 YFSETQ. V was pared by 0 bases and J by 7 bases, with 14 bases between. The CDR3 spans 16 residues. CDR3 region: CASSLGLHRYNSPLHF. Written as DNA, the CDR3 is TGCGCCAGCAGCTTGGGATTACACAGATACAATTCACCCCTCCACTTT.

V is TRBV6-5 and J is TRBJ2-7, with D tentatively TRBD2 (6 bases). Trimming took 5 bases from V and 10 from J, leaving 21 bases between them. Germline V gene sequence: CDR1 MNHEY, CDR2 SVGAGI. This CDR3 has 14 residues. The CDR3 DNA follows: TGTGCCAGCAGTCCCATAGCGGCCCCGGCAGGCCAGTACTTC. Protein sequence: CASSPIAAPAGQYF.

V and J are TRBV5-1 and TRBJ2-2; D tentatively fits TRBD1 or TRBD2 (5 bases each). Trimming stripped 2 bases from V and 8 bases from J, with 13 bases between. This CDR3 comprises 14 residues. Germline values: CDR1 SGHRS, CDR2 YFSETQ. CDR3 amino acids: CASSFRDPEGELFF. The CDR3 DNA is TGCGCCAGCAGCTTCCGGGACCCGGAGGGGGAGCTGTTTTTT.

Only one count was recorded for this clone. The rearrangement links TRBV11-3 to TRBJ2-1; D unclear. V lost 1 base to trimming and J lost 6 bases, with 13 bases between them. CDR1 and CDR2 from the germline V gene are SGHNT and YENEEA. CDR3 length: 15 residues. CDR3 DNA: TGTGCCAGCAGCTTAGTTTCTAGTTCGGCCAATGAGCAGTTCTTC. Its protein product is CASSLVSSSANEQFF.

J is TRBJ1-2 and V is TRBV5-4; D call uncertain. The CDR3 extends over 15 amino acids. Germline values: CDR1 SGHNT, CDR2 YYREEE (reference sequence). V lost 0 bases to trimming and J lost 4 bases, with 13 bases between them. The DNA for the CDR3 is TGTGCCAGCAGCTTGGGGGTGGGCAGCTTCTATGGCTACACCTTC. It yields the protein CASSLGVGSFYGYTF.

The chain carries TRBV6-5 and TRBJ2-7; D gene unclear. The germline V gene has CDR1 MNHEY and CDR2 SVGAGI. The V gene lost 2 bases and the J gene lost 2 bases, with 7 bases spanning the gap. The CDR3 has 13 residues. The CDR3 sequence: CASSYGSPYEQYF. The CDR3 DNA reads TGTGCCAGCAGTTACGGCAGCCCCTACGAGCAGTACTTC.

The chain has TRBV4-1 and TRBJ2-3; 12 bases map to TRBD2. The CDR3 runs to 15 residues. Per the germline V gene, CDR1 is MGHRA and CDR2 is YSYEKL. V was clipped by 4 bases and J by 4 bases; unmatched bases: 3. CDR3 loop: CASSRLAGGPDTQYF. For the CDR3, the DNA is TGCGCCAGCAGCCGGCTAGCGGGAGGGCCAGATACGCAGTATTTT.

Only a few counts were recorded for this clone. The V and J genes are TRBV4-1 and TRBJ2-4; tentative D call: TRBD2 (5 bases). This CDR3 region has 12 residues. V lost 5 bases and J 8 bases, leaving 10 bases between the germline ends. Germline-derived CDR1 and CDR2 are MGHRA and YSYEKL. The chain's CDR3 is CASSSTRYIQYF. The DNA of the CDR3 is TGCGCCAGCAGCTCCACTAGATACATTCAGTACTTC.

This chain connects TRBV5-6 to TRBJ2-5, with D uncertain. CDR1 SGHDT and CDR2 YYEEEE come from the germline V gene. The CDR3 contains 12 residues. Deletions cut 9 bases from V and 5 bases from J, with 14 bases between. Here the CDR3 reads CATTGLGETQYF. The CDR3 bases are TGTGCCACCACGGGCCTTGGGGAGACCCAGTACTTC. The complete variable domain, with remaining parts taken from reference TRBV5-6 and TRBJ2-5, reads DAGVTQSPTHLIKTRGQQVTLRCSPKSGHDTVSWYQQALGQGPQFIFQYYEEEERQRGNFPDRFSGHQFPNYSSELNVNALLLGDSALYLCATTGLGETQYFGPGTRLLVL.

This clone was picked up one time. The chain carries TRBV2 and TRBJ2-5; 9 nucleotides agree with TRBD2. The CDR3 is 14 residues long. The junction had 6 bases not matched to a gene; V was cut back by 6 bases and J by 4 bases. Germline V gene data show CDR1 as SNHLY and CDR2 as FYNNEI. The CDR3 sequence: CASSLLTSGETQYF. CDR3 bases: TGTGCCAGCAGCTTACTGACTAGCGGAGAGACCCAGTACTTC.